This entry lists 3 T cell receptor beta chains sequenced from one sample in a study of blood T cell repertoires in COVID-19. The method was immunoSEQ multiplex PCR; TCRdb's version includes in-frame clones alone and lacks a portion of them. Of approximately 82,000 clones detected, almost 95% appear once; the ten largest clones hold under 7.5%. Sequencing used peripheral blood. The receptors were gathered from a woman aged 55 to 70 with active COVID-19.

This clone has only a few counts. The gene calls are TRBV6-5 and TRBJ2-7, with D tentatively TRBD1 (6 bases). CDR3 size: 14 residues. Looked up from germline, CDR1 is MNHEY and CDR2 is SVGAGI. Between the trimmed V and J ends, which lost 4 bases and 2 bases, there was a span of 12 bases. DNA of the CDR3: TGTGCCAGCAGTTGGGGGCGAGGGGCCTACGAGCAGTACTTC. This translates into CASSWGRGAYEQYF.

The rearrangement joins TRBV3-1 (or the pseudogene TRBV3-2) to TRBJ2-5; TRBD2 aligns across 8 bases. Germline V gives CDR1 LGHDT, CDR2 YNNKEL (reference sequence). Trimming removed 4 bases from V and 5 bases from J; junction bases left unmatched: 15. CDR3 length equals 17 residues. CDR3 in DNA: TGTGCCAGCAGCCTACCGTCCGGGACTAGGGGTGGGGAGACCCAGTACTTC. Translated, it gives CASSLPSGTRGGETQYF.

V is TRBV11-2 and J is TRBJ1-1; maybe TRBD1 (5 bases). V shed 3 bases and J shed 5 bases, with 10 bases lying between them. This CDR3 is 13 amino acids long. From germline, CDR1 is SGHAT and CDR2 FQNNGV. CDR3 sequence (DNA): TGTGCCAGCAGCTTGTCCAGGGAAACTGAAGCTTTCTTT. As protein: CASSLSRETEAFF.